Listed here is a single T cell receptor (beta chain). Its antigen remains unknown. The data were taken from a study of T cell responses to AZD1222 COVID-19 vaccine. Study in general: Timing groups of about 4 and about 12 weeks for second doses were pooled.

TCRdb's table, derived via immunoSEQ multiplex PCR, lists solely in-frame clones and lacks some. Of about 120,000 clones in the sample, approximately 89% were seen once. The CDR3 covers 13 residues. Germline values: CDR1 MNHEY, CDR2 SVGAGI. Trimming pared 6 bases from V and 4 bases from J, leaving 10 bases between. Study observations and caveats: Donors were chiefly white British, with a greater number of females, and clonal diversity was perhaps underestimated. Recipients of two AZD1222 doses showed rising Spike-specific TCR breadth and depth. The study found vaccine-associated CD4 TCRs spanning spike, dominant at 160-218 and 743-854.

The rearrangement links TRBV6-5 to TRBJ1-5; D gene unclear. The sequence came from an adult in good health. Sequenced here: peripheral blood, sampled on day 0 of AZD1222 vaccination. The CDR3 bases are TGTGCCAGCAGAGATCAGGTGAATCAGCCCCAGCATTTT. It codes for CASRDQVNQPQHF.